This T cell receptor beta chain was captured in a study of cytomegalovirus exposure and HLA in healthy donors. Overall study context: Out of approximately 400 genotyped donors, roughly 80% belonged to the Caucasian-associated ancestry cluster. Whole-study results and caveats: When analyzed later, a missense DCLRE1C variant was found to be linked to TCR beta V- and J-gene trimming.

Germline CDR1 SQVTM, CDR2 ANQGSEA. The V and J ends lost 4 bases and 7 bases respectively, with 11 bases between them. The CDR3 runs 12 residues. Use of 60 Vbeta and 13 Jbeta primers characterized the PCR. How the authors handled the data: A later analysis tallied tens of millions of unique TCR beta chains, around 9.9 million of them shared. Repertoires were generated with immunoSEQ multiplex PCR, while TCRdb's copy carries only in-frame clones and drops some. D and trimming come from the DNA, and the V and J calls and clone size come from that table. Of under 200,000 clones in the sample, around 88% were seen once. Comment on this clone: Its antigen is unknown.

The clonotype comes from a woman aged 25 to 39 in good health and CMV-seronegative. The V and J genes are TRBV29-1 and TRBJ2-1; D unclear. Sequenced: PBMCs. CDR3: CSVAGLGNEQFF. The CDR3 nucleotides are TGCAGCGTTGCAGGTTTAGGAAATGAGCAGTTCTTC.